These 25 T cell receptor beta chains share one sample of origin, sequenced in a study of blood T cell repertoires in COVID-19. Assay: immunoSEQ multiplex PCR; the TCRdb copy retains only in-frame clones and omits some. The repertoire holds a few hundred thousand clones, roughly nine tenths seen once, with just over 0.85% in the top ten. Source material: PBMCs or T cells enriched from blood (not recorded which). These receptors came from a woman aged 40 to 55 who had been exposed to COVID-19.

The chain has TRBV11-1 and TRBJ1-1; TRBD1 might be the D (5 bases). The germline gives CDR1 SGHAT, CDR2 FQDESV (reference sequence). The CDR3 spans 14 residues. Trimming removed 7 bases at V and 5 bases at J, with 17 bases between. The CDR3 here is CASNKGHRLTEAFF. The CDR3 coding sequence is TGTGCCAGCAACAAGGGGCACAGGTTGACTGAAGCTTTCTTT.

The chain couples TRBV10-3 to TRBJ1-2, with a possible D match to TRBD1 (5 bases). The V and J ends lost 0 bases and 8 bases respectively, with 10 bases between them. The CDR3 is 13 residues long. From germline, CDR1 is ENHRY and CDR2 SYGVKD. The CDR3 region is CAISESGGSGYTF. As DNA, the CDR3 is TGTGCCATCAGTGAGTCTGGGGGGAGCGGCTACACCTTC.

The CDR3 nucleotides are TGTGCCAGCAGTTTAGAAGGTCAGGGTGGCAATCAGCCCCAGCATTTT. Translation gives CASSLEGQGGNQPQHF. This rearrangement joins TRBV6-6 to TRBJ1-5; the D gene is possibly TRBD1 (5 bases). V gave up 4 bases and J gave up 2 bases, with 15 bases separating them. The CDR3 is 16 residues long. Germline V gene lookup returns CDR1 MNHNY and CDR2 SVGAGI (reference sequence).

To note about this clone: This sample includes further DNA sequences coding for the same CDR3. The chain uses TRBV24-1 and TRBJ2-7, with 7 bases identical to TRBD1. The CDR3 covers 15 residues. The trim removed 3 bases at V and 2 bases at J, leaving 6 bases unmatched. Germline V gene sequence: CDR1 KGHDR, CDR2 SFDVKD. The CDR3 region is CATSDPRQGAYEQYF. CDR3 coding DNA: TGTGCCACCAGTGATCCTAGACAGGGCGCCTACGAGCAGTACTTC.

J is TRBJ1-6 and V is TRBV10-1; 9 nucleotides line up with TRBD1. CDR3 length equals 16 residues. With 4 bases clipped from V and 7 bases from J, the junction kept 8 bases outside the gene matches. From germline, CDR1 is WNHNN and CDR2 SYGVQD (reference sequence). This CDR3 reads CASSAGQGKRNSPLHF. CDR3 bases: TGCGCCAGCAGTGCGGGACAGGGCAAGAGGAATTCACCCCTCCACTTT.

J is TRBJ2-1 and V is TRBV7-3, with 9 positions matching TRBD2. The CDR3 runs to 14 residues. Germline V gene lookup returns CDR1 SGHTA and CDR2 FQGTGA. V lost 5 bases, J lost 4 bases, and 3 bases stayed unmatched. For the CDR3, the DNA is TGTGCCAGCAGCCCAGCGGGAGGTTACAATGAGCAGTTCTTC. Protein sequence: CASSPAGGYNEQFF.

J is TRBJ1-1 and V is TRBV18; unclear D gene. Germline assignment: CDR1 KGHSH and CDR2 LQKENI. Trimming left V 5 bases short and J 0 bases short, with 10 bases between. The CDR3 covers 14 residues. The CDR3 loop is CASSEQLLNTEAFF. In DNA, the CDR3 is TGTGCCAGCTCAGAACAGCTATTGAACACTGAAGCTTTCTTT.

J is TRBJ2-3 and V is TRBV18, with 10 bases lining up with TRBD2. V gave up 5 bases and J gave up 0 bases; unmatched junction bases: 11. Germline V gene data show CDR1 as KGHSH and CDR2 as LQKENI. This CDR3 region has 18 residues. The DNA for the CDR3 is TGTGCCAGCTCATCTAGGACTAGCGGCGTCTCTAGCACAGATACGCAGTATTTT. Amino acids: CASSSRTSGVSSTDTQYF.

The chain recombines TRBV27 with TRBJ1-3; D not resolved. V shed 8 bases and J shed 0 bases, with 8 bases lying between them. The CDR3 loop spans 13 amino acids. Germline-derived CDR1 and CDR2 are MNHEY and SMNVEV (reference sequence). CDR3 DNA sequence: TGTGCCAGCGGTTGGAGCTCTGGAAACACCATATATTTT. It is translated as CASGWSSGNTIYF.

J is TRBJ2-6 and V is TRBV24-1; no reliable D call. CDR1 KGHDR and CDR2 SFDVKD come from the germline V gene. V lost 3 bases and J 0 bases, leaving 5 bases between the germline ends. This CDR3 is built from 15 residues. CDR3: CATSDPTSGANVLTF. The CDR3 DNA reads as TGTGCCACCAGTGATCCTACCTCTGGGGCCAACGTCCTGACTTTC.

CDR3 sequence: CALSGAGSLNSGNTIYF. The DNA of the CDR3 is TGCGCCCTTTCCGGTGCAGGGTCCCTCAACTCTGGAAACACCATATATTTT. The chain employs TRBV23-1 and TRBJ1-3, with D tentatively TRBD1 (5 bases). TRBV23-1 is noted as an ORF with a role that remains uncertain. This CDR3 contains 17 residues. Trimming removed 11 bases from V and 0 bases from J, with 23 bases in between.

This chain connects TRBV3-1 (or the pseudogene TRBV3-2) to TRBJ1-1, with 8 positions matching TRBD1. The CDR3 length is 15 residues. V gave up 6 bases and J gave up 6 bases; unmatched junction bases: 12. CDR1 and CDR2 (germline): LGHDT, YNNKEL (reference sequence). CDR3: CASSRYQGATSEAFF. DNA for the CDR3: TGTGCCAGCAGTCGATATCAGGGGGCGACCTCTGAAGCTTTCTTT.

The chain couples TRBV29-1 to TRBJ2-5; 9 bases line up with TRBD1. Germline-derived CDR1 and CDR2 are SQVTM and ANQGSEA. The CDR3 sequence is 14 residues long. V gave up 4 bases and J gave up 7 bases; unmatched junction bases: 10. As DNA, the CDR3 is TGCAGCGTTGTACAGGGGGCCGATCTCGGGACCCAGTACTTC. Protein: CSVVQGADLGTQYF.

This chain's CDR3 is CAWSPRGNTEAFF. CDR3 sequence (DNA): TGTGCCTGGAGCCCACGGGGAAACACTGAAGCTTTCTTT. The chain employs TRBV30 and TRBJ1-1, with D uncertain. The CDR3 consists of 13 residues. CDR1 is GTSNPN, CDR2 SVGIG, per germline (reference sequence). Trimming took off 3 bases at V and 2 bases at J, with 10 bases between the two ends.

This chain uses TRBV21-1 with TRBJ2-7; the listed D gene, TRBD2, was not tested against the DNA. TRBV21-1 is shown as a pseudogene. This CDR3 spans 16 amino acids. CDR3 in amino acids: CASSKGISCKTNEQYF. DNA for the CDR3: TGTGCCAGCAGCAAAGGGATTTCCTGCAAAACTAACGAGCAGTACTTC.

This clone has a handful of counts. The V gene is TRBV6-4, the J gene TRBJ1-2; D may be TRBD1 (6 bases). Germline V gene data show CDR1 as MRHNA and CDR2 as SNTAGT. The V end lost 5 bases, the J end lost 6 bases, and 13 bases lay between the germline ends. The CDR3 sequence is 13 residues long. CDR3 DNA sequence: TGTGCCAGCAGTCCACAGGGTGGGCATGGCTACACCTTC. It is translated as CASSPQGGHGYTF.

This rearrangement joins TRBV11-3 to TRBJ2-7; 11 bases are shared with TRBD2. The CDR3 is made up of 16 amino acids. Trimming at V came to 2 bases and at J to 5 bases, leaving 8 bases not matched to a gene. In germline, CDR1 is SGHNT, CDR2 YENEEA. The CDR3 region is CASSLIAGGPIHEQYF. CDR3 coding DNA: TGTGCCAGCAGCTTAATAGCGGGAGGGCCTATCCACGAGCAGTACTTC.

The chain carries TRBV3-1 (or the pseudogene TRBV3-2) and TRBJ2-7; a possible D gene is TRBD1 (5 bases). The CDR3 spans 14 residues. V lost 4 bases and J 6 bases, leaving 16 bases between the germline ends. Looked up from germline, CDR1 is LGHDT and CDR2 is YNNKEL (reference sequence). The CDR3: CASSPPGSQGEQYF. The CDR3, as DNA: TGTGCCAGCAGCCCCCCGGGCAGTCAGGGCGAGCAGTACTTC.

The chain recombines TRBV19 with TRBJ1-3; D not resolved. This CDR3 spans 12 amino acids. The V end was cut by 3 bases, the J end by 9 bases, with 9 bases between. Germline V lookup: CDR1 LNHDA, CDR2 SQIVND (reference sequence). CDR3 loop: CASSIPRGTIYF. In DNA form, the CDR3 reads TGTGCCAGTAGTATCCCTCGAGGCACCATATATTTT.

The rearrangement links TRBV5-4 to TRBJ1-2; D unresolved. From germline, CDR1 is SGHNT and CDR2 YYREEE (reference sequence). V gave up 2 bases and J gave up 7 bases, with 12 bases separating them. This CDR3 spans 13 amino acids. CDR3 residues: CASSFPGSFGYTF. The CDR3 bases are TGTGCCAGCAGCTTCCCCGGGTCCTTTGGCTACACCTTC.

This sequence joins TRBV12-5 and TRBJ2-2; TRBD1 matches at 7 bases. CDR3 length: 16 residues. Germline V gene data show CDR1 as LGHNT and CDR2 as FRNRAP. The trim removed 2 bases at V and 3 bases at J, leaving 6 bases unmatched. This CDR3 is CASGLQRGGYTGELFF. Written as DNA, the CDR3 is TGTGCTAGTGGTTTGCAGAGAGGGGGCTACACCGGGGAGCTGTTTTTT.

The rearrangement uses TRBV4-1 and TRBJ1-2; D unclear. The germline gives CDR1 MGHRA, CDR2 YSYEKL. The CDR3 has 14 residues. The V end was cut by 3 bases, the J end by 2 bases, with 10 bases between. CDR3 nucleotides: TGCGCCAGCAGCCAGGAGGGTCGGAACTATGGCTACACCTTC. Protein sequence: CASSQEGRNYGYTF.

The chain carries TRBV5-5 and TRBJ2-1; TRBD2 matches at 9 bases. V lost 0 bases, J lost 6 bases, and 10 bases stayed unmatched. Germline CDR1 SGHKS, CDR2 YYEKEE (reference sequence). This CDR3 is 17 amino acids long. CDR3 DNA sequence: TGTGCCAGCAGCTTGGTGAGGGGACTAGCATCCGGCAATGAGCAGTTCTTC. Encoded protein: CASSLVRGLASGNEQFF.

To note about this clone: At one end the junction does not follow the germline gene, possibly because of a read error. This sequence joins TRBV7-7 and TRBJ2-3, with TRBD2 matching 10 bases. Germline values: CDR1 SSHAT, CDR2 FNYEAQ (reference sequence). CDR3 length: 15 residues. In DNA, the CDR3 is TGTGCTAGCAGCCGGACTAGCGGCTACACAGATACGCAGTATTTT. Protein: CASSRTSGYTDTQYF.

The rearrangement uses TRBV7-8 and TRBJ1-2; D is possibly TRBD1 (5 bases). CDR1 is SGHVS, CDR2 FQNEAQ, per germline. The CDR3 is 13 residues long. V was trimmed by 5 bases and J by 5 bases, leaving 12 bases between them. The CDR3 nucleotides read TGTGCCAGCAGCCCCGCGGGGGGGTATGGCTACACCTTC. Its translation is CASSPAGGYGYTF.